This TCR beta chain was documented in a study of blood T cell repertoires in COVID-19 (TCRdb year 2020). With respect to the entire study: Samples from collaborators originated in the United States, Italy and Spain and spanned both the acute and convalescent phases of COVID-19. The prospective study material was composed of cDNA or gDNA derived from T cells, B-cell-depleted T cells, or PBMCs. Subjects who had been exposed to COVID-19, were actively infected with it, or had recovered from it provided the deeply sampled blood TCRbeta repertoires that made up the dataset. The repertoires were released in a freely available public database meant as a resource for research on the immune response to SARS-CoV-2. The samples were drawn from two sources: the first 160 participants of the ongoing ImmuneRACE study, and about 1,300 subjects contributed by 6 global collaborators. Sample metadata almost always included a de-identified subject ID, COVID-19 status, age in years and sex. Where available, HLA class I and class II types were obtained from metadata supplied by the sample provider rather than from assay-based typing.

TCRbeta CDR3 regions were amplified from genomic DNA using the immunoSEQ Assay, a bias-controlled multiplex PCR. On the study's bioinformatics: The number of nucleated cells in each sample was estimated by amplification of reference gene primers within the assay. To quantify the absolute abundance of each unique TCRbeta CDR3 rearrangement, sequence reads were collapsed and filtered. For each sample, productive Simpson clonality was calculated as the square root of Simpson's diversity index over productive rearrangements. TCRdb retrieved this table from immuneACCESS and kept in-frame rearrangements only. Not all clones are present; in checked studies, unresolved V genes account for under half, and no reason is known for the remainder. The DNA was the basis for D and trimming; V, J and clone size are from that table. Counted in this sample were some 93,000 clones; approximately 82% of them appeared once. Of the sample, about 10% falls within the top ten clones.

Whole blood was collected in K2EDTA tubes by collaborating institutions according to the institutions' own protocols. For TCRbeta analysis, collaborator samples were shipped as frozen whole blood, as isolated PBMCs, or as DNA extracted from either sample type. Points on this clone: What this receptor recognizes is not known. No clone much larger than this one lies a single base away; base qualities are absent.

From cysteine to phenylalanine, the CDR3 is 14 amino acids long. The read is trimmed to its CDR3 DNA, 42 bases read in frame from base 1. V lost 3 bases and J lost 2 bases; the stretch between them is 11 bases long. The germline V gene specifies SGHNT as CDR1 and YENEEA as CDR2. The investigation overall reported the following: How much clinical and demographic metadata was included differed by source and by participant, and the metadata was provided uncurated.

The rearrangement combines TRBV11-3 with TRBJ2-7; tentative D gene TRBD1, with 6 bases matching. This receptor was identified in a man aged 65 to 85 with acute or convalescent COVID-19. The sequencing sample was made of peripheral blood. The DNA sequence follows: TGTGCCAGCAGCTTGACAGGCGCAACCTACGAGCAGTACTTC. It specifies CASSLTGATYEQYF.